A selection of T cell receptor beta chains follows, all from one sample in a study of T cells in Graves' hyperthyroidism and ophthalmopathy. TCRdb itself ran the multiplex PCR reads through MiXCR, one entry per CDR3 protein. Of around 350,000 distinct CDR3 sequences detected, about 17% appear once; the ten largest clones hold approximately 30%. Source material: blood. Receptor source: a young woman with Graves' hyperthyroidism that later progressed to Graves' ophthalmopathy. The CDR3 runs from the conserved cysteine through the conserved F or W. D genes are given only for firm matches. A row's size may be missing; if present it is once, few, many or a size class.

clone_size,j_call,v_call,d_call,cdr3_aa,cdr3_nt
NA,TRBJ1-6,TRBV19,TRBD1,CASSIGGQNSPLHF,TGTGCCAGTAGTATCGGGGGACAGAATTCGCCCCTCCACTTT
many,TRBJ2-2,TRBV3-1,NA,CASSPLSWSNTGELFF,TGTGCCAGCAGCCCCCTGAGCTGGTCGAACACCGGGGAGCTGTTTTTT
many,TRBJ1-5,TRBV28,NA,CASSPRTSSLPQHF,TGTGCCAGCAGCCCCAGGACATCTTCGTTGCCCCAGCATTTT
NA,TRBJ2-1,TRBV28,TRBD2,CASSLRSGREFYNEQFF,TGTGCCAGCAGTTTGCGGAGCGGGAGGGAATTTTACAATGAGCAGTTCTTC
many,TRBJ2-5,TRBV11-2,NA,CASSPEFRETQYF,TGTGCCAGCAGCCCTGAATTTAGAGAGACCCAGTACTTC
many,TRBJ2-5,TRBV12-3/TRBV12-4,NA,CASSSRIWTVQETQYF,TGTGCCAGCAGCTCCCGAATTTGGACAGTCCAAGAGACCCAGTACTTC
many,TRBJ2-2,TRBV12-5,TRBD2,CASGPASGSGTGELFF,TGTGCTAGTGGCCCGGCTAGCGGGAGCGGGACCGGGGAGCTGTTTTTT
many,TRBJ1-1,TRBV6-5,NA,CASSYSSGRLNTEAFF,TGTGCCAGCAGTTACTCTTCGGGACGGCTGAACACTGAAGCTTTCTTT
NA,TRBJ1-3,TRBV5-1,NA,CASSGGEGSGNTIYF,TGCGCCAGCAGCGGAGGAGAGGGTTCCGGAAACACCATATATTTT
many,TRBJ2-3,TRBV15,NA,CATSRPGSASTDTQYF,TGTGCCACCAGCAGACCGGGCTCGGCTTCTACAGATACGCAGTATTTT
many,TRBJ2-1,TRBV6-5,NA,CASSYSGQPAYNEQFF,TGTGCCAGCAGTTACTCGGGACAACCAGCCTACAATGAGCAGTTCTTC
NA,TRBJ2-5,TRBV20-1,TRBD2,CSASLAGTRFGETQYF,TGCAGTGCTAGTCTCGCCGGGACTAGATTTGGGGAGACCCAGTACTTC
many,TRBJ2-7,TRBV5-1,NA,CASTGSSTSYEQYF,TGCGCCAGCACGGGCTCCTCCACCTCCTACGAGCAGTACTTC
NA,TRBJ2-7,TRBV11-2,NA,CASSLMGALGYEQYF,TGTGCCAGCAGCTTAATGGGCGCTTTGGGCTACGAGCAGTACTTC
many,TRBJ1-2,TRBV24-1,TRBD1,CATSDSDREYGYTF,TGTGCCACCAGTGACTCCGACAGGGAATATGGCTACACCTTC
many,TRBJ1-2,TRBV27,NA,CASSSLGGSPSGYTF,TGTGCCAGCAGTTCCCTGGGGGGGTCTCCCTCTGGCTACACCTTC
many,TRBJ2-3,TRBV25-1,TRBD1,CASSEGPGGLKDTQYF,TGTGCCAGCAGTGAAGGCCCAGGGGGCTTAAAAGATACGCAGTATTTT
NA,TRBJ2-2,TRBV5-1,TRBD2,CASSGGVPNTGELFF,TGCGCCAGCTCGGGAGGGGTCCCCAACACCGGGGAGCTGTTTTTT